These 9 T cell receptor beta chains were sequenced from one sample in a study of blood T cell repertoires in COVID-19. Only in-frame clones appear in the TCRdb table, and some are missing; sequencing was by immunoSEQ multiplex PCR. The sample yields around 260,000 clones, around 87% seen once. Sequenced sample: peripheral blood. The receptors come from a woman aged 50 to 60 with acute or convalescent COVID-19.

The chain combines TRBV21-1 with TRBJ1-1; TRBD1 reflects the table's D call only, with no check against the DNA. TRBV21-1 is a known pseudogene. This CDR3 has 17 amino acids. CDR3 sequence reads: CASSKGDRLTSNTEAFF. The CDR3 nucleotides are TGTGCCAGCAGCAAAGGGGACAGGTTGACCTCGAACACTGAAGCTTTCTTT.

The J gene is TRBJ1-1, the V gene TRBV24-1; 7 nucleotides match TRBD1. Germline V gene sequence: CDR1 KGHDR, CDR2 SFDVKD. The CDR3 contains 13 residues. V dropped 3 bases and J dropped 4; count of bases not matched to a gene: 1. CDR3 sequence reads: CATSDGTVTEAFF. For the CDR3, the DNA is TGTGCCACCAGTGATGGGACAGTCACTGAAGCTTTCTTT.

The gene calls are TRBV27 and TRBJ2-7; D is perhaps TRBD2 (5 bases). Trimming removed 3 bases from V and 3 bases from J, with 12 bases in between. The CDR3 loop spans 14 amino acids. Germline CDR1 reads MNHEY; CDR2 reads SMNVEV (reference sequence). CDR3 coding DNA: TGTGCCAGCAGTTTCGCGGGTAGCAACTACGAGCAGTACTTC. Translated, it gives CASSFAGSNYEQYF.

V gene TRBV27 combines with J gene TRBJ1-1; 7 nucleotides line up with TRBD1. Unmatched junction bases numbered 9, after V lost 7 bases and J lost 4 bases. The length of the CDR3 is 14 residues. Germline V gene sequence: CDR1 MNHEY, CDR2 SMNVEV (reference sequence). The CDR3 is CASTKRQGSTEAFF. CDR3 bases: TGTGCCAGCACCAAAAGACAGGGTTCCACTGAAGCTTTCTTT.

The J gene is TRBJ1-1, the V gene TRBV9, with 8 bases aligning to TRBD1. The V gene end was trimmed by 0 bases and the J gene end by 5 bases; junction bases not matched to a gene: 6. Germline V CDR1 and CDR2: SGDLS, YYNGEE. The CDR3 spans 15 residues. CDR3 DNA sequence: TGTGCCAGCAGCGTAGCGCCGACAGGGGAGACTGAAGCTTTCTTT. Protein: CASSVAPTGETEAFF.

The chain couples TRBV3-1 (or the pseudogene TRBV3-2) to TRBJ2-5; the match to TRBD2 covers 7 bases. Trimming cost V 5 bases and J 4 bases; bases outside gene matches: 13. CDR1 is LGHDT and CDR2 is YNNKEL in the germline V gene (reference sequence). This CDR3 has 16 amino acids. The CDR3 region has the DNA TGTGCCAGCAGCGGGACTACTAGTCTTGGGGGAGAGACCCAGTACTTC. Its protein is CASSGTTSLGGETQYF.

The chain recombines TRBV27 with TRBJ2-7, with 14 positions matching TRBD2. This CDR3 spans 16 amino acids. Germline trimming cut 4 bases from V and 2 bases from J; bases unmatched to any gene: 4. The germline V gene has CDR1 MNHEY and CDR2 SMNVEV (reference sequence). DNA of the CDR3: TGTGCCAGCAGTTCCCCGGGACTAGCGGGGGCCTACGAGCAGTACTTC. Its translation: CASSSPGLAGAYEQYF.

The count of this clone is one. V usage is TRBV6-6 and J usage is TRBJ1-5, with D uncertain. V was shortened by 2 bases and J by 1 base, with 12 bases between the two germline ends. CDR1 is MNHNY, CDR2 SVGAGI, per germline (reference sequence). This CDR3 is built from 16 residues. CDR3: CASSYRGRGSNQPQHF. The CDR3 DNA reads as TGTGCCAGCAGTTACAGAGGGAGAGGAAGCAATCAGCCCCAGCATTTT.

The genes are TRBV18 and TRBJ2-1, with 9 bases identical to TRBD2. V was pared by 2 bases and J by 1 base, with 18 bases of the junction left unmatched. The CDR3 length is 21 residues. Germline V gives CDR1 KGHSH, CDR2 LQKENI. CDR3 DNA: TGTGCCAGCTCACCAAAACCCGGGACACCTACGCTAGCGGGATCCTACAATGAGCAGTTCTTC. This sequence encodes CASSPKPGTPTLAGSYNEQFF.